This T cell receptor beta chain was captured by sequencing in a study of T cell responses to AZD1222 COVID-19 vaccine. Looking at the study overall: It was second doses at about 4 or about 12 weeks that were pooled.

Here immunoSEQ multiplex PCR was the method, and the copy in TCRdb shows in-frame clones only, minus some. The sample shows around 130,000 clones, roughly 92% of them seen only once. The CDR3 runs to 16 residues. CDR1 and CDR2 (germline): MNHEY, SMNVEV (reference sequence). The V segment lost 8 bases and the J segment 5 bases; nucleotides outside the gene matches: 17. Findings of the study overall: At baseline, seropositivity was found in only a handful of AZD1222 recipients. Variant regions that are unmutated are reportedly the target of nearly half of spike-specific TCRs. Spike-wide coverage was observed for vaccine-associated CD4 TCRs, with dominant responses at 160-218 and 743-854.

Comments on this clone: Its antigen is not identified.

This sequence originates from an adult in good health. This sequence joins TRBV27 and TRBJ1-1; TRBD1 matches at 7 bases. This specimen was peripheral blood, taken on day 0 of AZD1222 vaccination. DNA of the CDR3: TGTGCCAGCGGTCTCCCAAGGACAGGAAGACGGACTGAAGCTTTCTTT. Amino acid sequence: CASGLPRTGRRTEAFF.